The 28 T cell receptor beta chains below all came from one sample that was sequenced in a study of breast tumors, draining lymph nodes, adjacent tissues. Samples came from axillary lymph nodes draining the breast cancer. One entry per CDR3 protein, called by TCRdb with MiXCR from the multiplex PCR reads. The data show under 250,000 distinct CDR3 sequences, with 32% seen just once and 1.1% to 1.5% held by the top ten. Sequenced: axillary lymph node tissue. These receptor sequences come from a female donor with breast cancer. Some clones in this sample may be carry-over from other donors' samples.

J is TRBJ1-4 and V is TRBV12-3 or TRBV12-4; D ambiguous. V was pared by 3 bases and J by 8 bases, with 10 bases between. The CDR3 is made up of 13 amino acids. The CDR3 coding sequence is TGTGCCAGCAGTTTTAATAGAGGGGAAAAACTGTTTTTT. This translates into CASSFNRGEKLFF.

This clonotype was detected many times. The V and J genes are TRBV4-3 and TRBJ1-2; D is ambiguous. V was pared by 0 bases and J by 5 bases, with 7 bases between. The CDR3 contains 13 residues. Germline V gives CDR1 LGHNA, CDR2 YSLEER. CDR3 DNA sequence: TGCGCCAGCAGCCAAGATATGGGTTATGGCTACACCTTC. Translation gives CASSQDMGYGYTF.

This clonotype has a count of ten or more. J is TRBJ2-3 and V is TRBV5-8; TRBD2 matches 8 bases. V dropped 4 bases and J dropped 5; count of bases not matched to a gene: 6. The CDR3 has 14 amino acids. The germline V gene encodes CDR1 SGHTS and CDR2 YDEGEE. The CDR3 spells CASSRAGVRDTQYF. The CDR3 region has the DNA TGTGCCAGCAGCAGAGCGGGAGTGAGAGATACGCAGTATTTT.

The table lists this clonotype with many counts. The chain has TRBV14 and TRBJ2-1; 8 bases are a match to TRBD2. Germline lookup yields CDR1 SGHDN and CDR2 FVKESK. Unmatched junction bases numbered 13, after V lost 3 bases and J lost 6 bases. CDR3 length equals 17 residues. The CDR3 DNA sequence: TGTGCCAGCAGCCATGTGGGAGCGGGAGCGTGGGGCAATGAGCAGTTCTTC. The encoded protein is CASSHVGAGAWGNEQFF.

Comments on this clonotype: The germline gene is not matched at one end of the junction; a read error may be the cause. The chain combines TRBV7-3 with TRBJ2-6; D may be TRBD1 (5 bases). CDR1 is SGHTA, CDR2 FQGTGA, per germline. CDR3 length: 19 residues. CDR3 residues: CASSLRAPRTYSGANVPTF. The CDR3 nucleotides read TGCGCCAGCAGCTTAAGGGCCCCAAGGACGTACTCTGGGGCCAACGTCCCGACTTTC.

The J gene is TRBJ2-5, the V gene TRBV7-2, with a tentative D call TRBD2 (5 bases). Trimming removed 4 bases at V and 11 bases at J, with 17 bases between. The CDR3 sequence is 13 residues long. Germline-derived CDR1 and CDR2 are SGHTA and FQGNSA. CDR3 region: CASSSPPGGEQYF. The CDR3 DNA follows: TGTGCCAGCAGCTCCCCGCCTGGAGGTGAGCAGTACTTC. The entire variable domain, with the rest obtained from reference TRBV7-2 and TRBJ2-5, is as follows: GAGVSQSPSNKVTEKGKDVELRCDPISGHTALYWYRQSLGQGLEFLIYFQGNSAPDKSGLPSDRFSAERTGGSVSTLTIQRTQQEDSAVYLCASSSPPGGEQYFGPGTRLLVL.

The chain combines TRBV20-1 with TRBJ1-3; no reliable D call. Germline values: CDR1 DFQATT, CDR2 SNEGSKA (reference sequence). The CDR3 spans 16 residues. V gave up 0 bases and J gave up 0 bases, with 12 bases separating them. The CDR3 bases are TGCAGTGCTAGAGAGGGAAGGATGCGCTCTGGAAACACCATATATTTT. Encoded protein: CSAREGRMRSGNTIYF.

This clonotype was recorded many times. V gene TRBV12-3 or TRBV12-4 combines with J gene TRBJ2-7; D remains ambiguous. The length of the CDR3 is 13 residues. The V end was cut by 2 bases, the J end by 5 bases, with 10 bases between. CDR3 residues: CASSLPMANEQYF. The CDR3 bases are TGTGCCAGCAGTTTACCGATGGCCAACGAGCAGTACTTC.

This clonotype was counted many times. The chain joins TRBV4-1 to TRBJ2-1, with 7 bases identical to TRBD1. The CDR3 loop spans 17 amino acids. Looked up from germline, CDR1 is MGHRA and CDR2 is YSYEKL. The V gene end was trimmed by 5 bases and the J gene end by 2 bases; junction bases not matched to a gene: 12. CDR3 DNA sequence: TGCGCCAGCAGCTTCCAAAGGGGGCCCTCCCCCTACAATGAGCAGTTCTTC. Translating it yields CASSFQRGPSPYNEQFF.

This chain joins TRBV29-1 and TRBJ2-1; 11 bases line up with TRBD2. Trimming cost V 4 bases and J 7 bases; bases outside gene matches: 9. The germline V gene encodes CDR1 SQVTM and CDR2 ANQGSEA. The CDR3 has 15 residues. This CDR3 reads CSVAILAGDSNEQFF. The CDR3 bases are TGCAGCGTTGCAATACTAGCGGGAGACTCGAATGAGCAGTTCTTC.

This clonotype came up many times. The chain combines TRBV6-1 with TRBJ1-6, with D uncertain. CDR1 is MNHNS and CDR2 is SASEGT in the germline V gene. This CDR3 comprises 15 residues. Deletions cut 6 bases from V and 1 base from J, with 10 bases between. DNA of the CDR3: TGTGCCAGCAGATCCCCGGGGTCCTATAATTCACCCCTCCACTTT. Amino acids: CASRSPGSYNSPLHF.

This clonotype appeared many times. A much larger clone differs from this one at a single base, so this may be a read error. The chain joins TRBV3-1 to TRBJ2-3, with D hard to call. V lost 5 bases and J 4 bases, leaving 4 bases between the germline ends. Germline V gene lookup returns CDR1 LGHDT and CDR2 YNNKEL (reference sequence). The CDR3 has 11 amino acids. For the CDR3, the DNA is TGTGCCAGCAGCGGGGCAGATACGCAGTATTTT. Residues: CASSGADTQYF.

Ten or more counts support this clonotype. The chain combines TRBV2 with TRBJ1-5; D is perhaps TRBD1 (5 bases). The V gene lost 6 bases and the J gene lost 6 bases, with 15 bases spanning the gap. Germline V gives CDR1 SNHLY, CDR2 FYNNEI. The CDR3 spans 14 residues. DNA of the CDR3: TGTGCCAGCAGCGCCCCGGGGAGGGGTCAGCCCCAGCATTTT. It codes for CASSAPGRGQPQHF.

This clonotype was counted ten times or more. This chain uses TRBV5-1 with TRBJ2-3; 12 bases are shared with TRBD2. Germline V CDR1 and CDR2: SGHRS, YFSETQ. V lost 7 bases to trimming and J lost 4 bases; unmatched junction nucleotides: 4. The CDR3 has 14 residues. In nucleotides, the CDR3 is TGCGCCAGCCTGCTAGCGGGAGGGGCAGATACGCAGTATTTT. Its translation is CASLLAGGADTQYF. The full variable domain, with the rest looked up from reference TRBV5-1 and TRBJ2-3, is KAGVTQTPRYLIKTRGQQVTLSCSPISGHRSVSWYQQTPGQGLQFLFEYFSETQRNKGNFPGRFSGRQFSNSRSEMNVSTLELGDSALYLCASLLAGGADTQYFGPGTRLTVL.

Details on this clonotype: A read error may produce the germline difference seen at one junction end. The genes are TRBV5-1 and TRBJ2-1; maybe TRBD2 (5 bases). The CDR3 has 15 amino acids. Germline CDR1 SGHRS, CDR2 YFSETQ. In DNA, the CDR3 is TGTGCCAGCAGCGGCGCTGGCGGTTCCTACAATGAGCAGTTCTTC. Its translation: CASSGAGGSYNEQFF.

This clonotype came up many times. This rearrangement joins TRBV2 to TRBJ2-2; D uncertain. The CDR3 sequence is 13 residues long. Trimming cost V 6 bases and J 1 base, with 6 bases left between them. CDR1 is SNHLY, CDR2 FYNNEI, per germline. CDR3 amino acids: CASRRENTGELFF. CDR3 nucleotide sequence: TGTGCCAGCAGAAGGGAGAACACCGGGGAGCTGTTTTTT.

This chain joins TRBV9 and TRBJ1-2; TRBD1 aligns across 9 bases. V dropped 4 bases and J dropped 9; count of bases not matched to a gene: 7. Germline CDR1 and CDR2: SGDLS and YYNGEE. The CDR3 runs to 13 residues. CDR3 DNA sequence: TGTGCCAGCAGCCCGGGACAGGGCAGCAGCTACACCTTC. Protein: CASSPGQGSSYTF.

A few counts support this clonotype. A single base separates this from a much larger clone, so it may be a read error. This chain joins TRBV5-1 and TRBJ2-3; 12 bases line up with TRBD2. Trimming cost V 0 bases and J 0 bases; bases outside gene matches: 8. Germline CDR1 SGHRS, CDR2 YFSETQ. The CDR3 extends over 19 amino acids. For the CDR3, the DNA is TGCGCCAGCAGCTTGGTGACTAGCGGGAGCGCCCTGAGCACAGATACGCAGTATTTT. Translating gives CASSLVTSGSALSTDTQYF.

This clonotype showed up many times. The chain combines TRBV18 with TRBJ1-2, with D maybe TRBD1 (6 bases). Germline CDR1 reads KGHSH; CDR2 reads LQKENI. This CDR3 has 15 amino acids. Trimming pared 1 base from V and 5 bases from J, leaving 14 bases between. CDR3 sequence (DNA): TGTGCCAGCTCACCACGGCAGGGGCCCCAATATGGCTACACCTTC. This sequence encodes CASSPRQGPQYGYTF.

The gene calls are TRBV3-1 and TRBJ2-1; D remains ambiguous. V was trimmed by 4 bases and J by 8 bases, leaving 15 bases between them. The CDR3 has 14 amino acids. Germline V gene sequence: CDR1 LGHDT, CDR2 YNNKEL (reference sequence). Written as DNA, the CDR3 is TGTGCCAGCAGCCCCCGACGGGCCACTCATGAGCAGTTCTTC. This translates into CASSPRRATHEQFF.

This clonotype was detected only a few times. The chain recombines TRBV10-1 with TRBJ2-7; 10 bases match TRBD2. Germline trimming cut 0 bases from V and 4 bases from J; bases unmatched to any gene: 3. Germline loops: CDR1 WNHNN, CDR2 SYGVQD (reference sequence). The CDR3 length is 15 residues. The CDR3 DNA is TGCGCCAGCAGTGAGTCAGCGGGAGGGGTTTACGAGCAGTACTTC. Amino acid sequence: CASSESAGGVYEQYF.

The V gene is TRBV30, the J gene TRBJ2-7, with 12 bases aligning to TRBD1. CDR1 and CDR2 (germline): GTSNPN, SVGIG (reference sequence). Germline trimming cut 3 bases from V and 7 bases from J; bases unmatched to any gene: 4. The CDR3 is 13 amino acids. CDR3 protein: CAWRGQGAEEQYV. Written as DNA, the CDR3 is TGTGCCTGGAGGGGACAGGGGGCGGAAGAGCAGTACGTC.

This clonotype was picked up a small number of times. This may be a read error: a much more frequent sequence differs by one nucleotide. It is unclear where the CDR3 begins or ends on the DNA, so no DNA is shown, and the CDR3 is as TCRdb lists it. The CDR3 reads CASSVGQGSGGYIF. The chain combines TRBV5-6 with TRBJ1-2; TRBD1, as called in the table, went unchecked against the DNA. The CDR3 region is 14 residues in length, termini included. Germline CDR1 is SGHDT and CDR2 is YYEEEE.

Ten or more counts support this clonotype. This chain links TRBV27 with TRBJ2-7; TRBD2 aligns across 7 bases. Trimming took 6 bases from V and 0 from J; bases not matched to a gene: 2. The germline CDR1 and CDR2 sequences are MNHEY and SMNVEV (reference sequence). The CDR3 has 13 residues. CDR3 sequence: CASRASGSYEQYF. CDR3 coding DNA: TGTGCCAGCAGGGCTAGCGGCTCCTACGAGCAGTACTTC.

In its sample, this clonotype was seen many times. V usage is TRBV7-3 and J usage is TRBJ1-5, with no clear D. CDR3 length equals 15 residues. Germline-derived CDR1 and CDR2 are SGHTA and FQGTGA. The ends were cut back, 2 bases at V and 1 base at J, with 9 bases in the middle. CDR3 amino acids: CASSLGPESNQPQHF. The CDR3 nucleotides read TGTGCCAGCAGCTTAGGTCCAGAGAGCAATCAGCCCCAGCATTTT. The full variable domain, completed using reference TRBV7-3 and TRBJ1-5, is GAGVSQTPSNKVTEKGKYVELRCDPISGHTALYWYRQSLGQGPEFLIYFQGTGAADDSGLPNDRFFAVRPEGSVSTLKIQRTERGDSAVYLCASSLGPESNQPQHFGDGTRLSIL.

This clonotype showed up many times. This could be a read error, since a much larger clone is one nucleotide away. The rearrangement links TRBV7-8 to TRBJ1-6, with 7 bases lining up with TRBD1. Germline CDR1 and CDR2: SGHVS and FQNEAQ. The CDR3 is made up of 18 amino acids. This CDR3 reads CASSTHTGASSYNPPLHF. CDR3 nucleotides: TGTGCCAGCAGCACACATACAGGGGCGAGCTCCTATAATCCACCCCTCCACTTT.

Many counts were recorded for this clonotype. The CDR3 here is CASSISGRGEQYF. In nucleotides, the CDR3 is TGTGCCAGTAGTATCAGCGGTCGAGGCGAGCAGTACTTC. The chain recombines TRBV19 with TRBJ2-7, with a possible D match to TRBD2 (5 bases). Looked up from germline, CDR1 is LNHDA and CDR2 is SQIVND (reference sequence). The V end lost 3 bases, the J end lost 6 bases, and 12 bases lay between the germline ends. This CDR3 is 13 amino acids long. The variable domain in full, completed from reference TRBV19 and TRBJ2-7, reads DGGITQSPKYLFRKEGQNVTLSCEQNLNHDAMYWYRQDPGQGLRLIYYSQIVNDFQKGDIAEGYSVSREKKESFPLTVTSAQKNPTAFYLCASSISGRGEQYFGPGTRLTVT.

In this sample, this clonotype turned up many times. This sequence joins TRBV5-4 and TRBJ2-7, with TRBD1 identical over 9 bases. The trim removed 4 bases at V and 7 bases at J, leaving 6 bases unmatched. CDR1 and CDR2 from the germline V gene are SGHNT and YYREEE (reference sequence). The CDR3 length is 13 residues. CDR3 DNA sequence: TGTGCCAGCAGCCCACAGGGGGCGTCTGAGCAGTACTTC. This encodes CASSPQGASEQYF.